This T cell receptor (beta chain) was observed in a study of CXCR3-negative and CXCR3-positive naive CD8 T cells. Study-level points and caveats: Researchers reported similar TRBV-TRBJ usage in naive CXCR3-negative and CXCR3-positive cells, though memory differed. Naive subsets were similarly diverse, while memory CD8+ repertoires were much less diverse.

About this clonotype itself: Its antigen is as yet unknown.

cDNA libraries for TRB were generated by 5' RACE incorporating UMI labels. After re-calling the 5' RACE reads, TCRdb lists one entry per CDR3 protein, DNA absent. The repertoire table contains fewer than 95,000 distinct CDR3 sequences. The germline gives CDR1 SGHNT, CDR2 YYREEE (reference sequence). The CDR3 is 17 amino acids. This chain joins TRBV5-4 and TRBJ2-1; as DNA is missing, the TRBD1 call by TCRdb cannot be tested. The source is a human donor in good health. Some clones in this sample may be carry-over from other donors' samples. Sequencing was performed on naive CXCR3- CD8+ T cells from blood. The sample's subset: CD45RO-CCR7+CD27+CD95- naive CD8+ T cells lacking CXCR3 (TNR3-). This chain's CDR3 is CASSLEARAAGYNEQFF.